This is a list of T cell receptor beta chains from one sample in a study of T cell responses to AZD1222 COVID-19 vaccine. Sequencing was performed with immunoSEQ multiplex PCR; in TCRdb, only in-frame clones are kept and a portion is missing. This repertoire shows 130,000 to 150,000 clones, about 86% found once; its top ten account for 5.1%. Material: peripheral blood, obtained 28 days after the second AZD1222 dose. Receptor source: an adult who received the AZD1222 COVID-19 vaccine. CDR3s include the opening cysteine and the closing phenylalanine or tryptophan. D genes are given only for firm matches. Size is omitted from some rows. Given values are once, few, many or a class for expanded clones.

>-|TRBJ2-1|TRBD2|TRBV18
TGTGCCAGCTCAAAGGGACTAGCGGGGGGGCCGTCATACAATGAGCAGTTCTTC
CASSKGLAGGPSYNEQFF
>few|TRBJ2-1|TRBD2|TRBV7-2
TGTGCCAGCAGCTTAGCGCCCGGGGGGGCAAATGAGCAGTTCTTC
CASSLAPGGANEQFF
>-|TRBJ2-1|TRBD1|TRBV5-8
TGTGCCAGCAGCGGTACCGGGACAGCGTACAATGAGCAGTTCTTC
CASSGTGTAYNEQFF
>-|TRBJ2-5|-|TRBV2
TGTGCCAGCATTCGGGAGACGTACCAAGAGACCCAGTACTTC
CASIRETYQETQYF
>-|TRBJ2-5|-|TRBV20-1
TGCAGTGCTAGTGTGGTAGAACCTCAAGAGACCCAGTACTTC
CSASVVEPQETQYF
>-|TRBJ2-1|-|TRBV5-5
TGTGCCAGCAGCCGGGTTAGCGGCTCCTACAATGAGCAGTTCTTC
CASSRVSGSYNEQFF
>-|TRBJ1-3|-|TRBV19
TGTGCCAGTAGTAGACCGGGATCATTCTCTGGAAACACCATATATTTT
CASSRPGSFSGNTIYF
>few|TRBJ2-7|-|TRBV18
TGTGCCAGCTCACCACCCCCTCCGCTCTCCTACGAGCAGTACTTC
CASSPPPPLSYEQYF
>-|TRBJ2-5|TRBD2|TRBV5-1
TGCGCCAGCAGCTCCCTAGCGGGGGGGTACCAAGAGACCCAGTACTTC
CASSSLAGGYQETQYF
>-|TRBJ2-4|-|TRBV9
TGTGCCAGCAGCTTTCTTCGGGGGGCAGCCAAAAACATTCAGTACTTC
CASSFLRGAAKNIQYF
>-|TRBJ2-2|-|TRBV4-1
TGCGCCAGCAGCCGAGAAAGAGTAGCGGTGAACACCGGGGAGCTGTTTTTT
CASSRERVAVNTGELFF
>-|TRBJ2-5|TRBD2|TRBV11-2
TGTGCCAGCGCCTTGCGGGGGGAGACCCAGTACTTC
CASALRGETQYF
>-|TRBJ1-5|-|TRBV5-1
TGCGCTTCAGCGGATAGCAATCAGCCCCAGCATTTT
CASADSNQPQHF
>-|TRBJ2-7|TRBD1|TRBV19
TGTGCCAGTAGTGGCCGGACAGGGGTTAACGAGCAGTACTTC
CASSGRTGVNEQYF
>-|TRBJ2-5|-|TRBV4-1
TGCGCCAGCAGCCAAGGGGGCGAACCCGGAACCCAAGAGACCCAGTACTTC
CASSQGGEPGTQETQYF
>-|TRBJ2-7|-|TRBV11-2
TGTGCCAGCAGCCGGGGGGCGGGGGTCCCCTACGAGCAGTACTTC
CASSRGAGVPYEQYF
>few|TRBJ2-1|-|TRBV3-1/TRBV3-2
TGTGCCAGCAGCCAAGGCCTACTAGACTCCTACAATGAGCAGTTCTTC
CASSQGLLDSYNEQFF
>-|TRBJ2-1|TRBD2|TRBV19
TGTGCCAGTAGTATAGAGGCGGGACTAGCCTACAATGAGCAGTTCTTC
CASSIEAGLAYNEQFF
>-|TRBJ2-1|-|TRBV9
TGTGCCAGCAGCGTAGAGCGCTGGGGGGCAAATGAGCAGTTCTTC
CASSVERWGANEQFF
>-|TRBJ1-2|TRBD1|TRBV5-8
TGTGCCAGGATAAACCGGGACAGCATTCTGGACTATGGCTACACCTTC
CARINRDSILDYGYTF
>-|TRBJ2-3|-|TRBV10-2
TGCGCCAGCAGTGATCCCTCCTTCACAGATACGCAGTATTTT
CASSDPSFTDTQYF
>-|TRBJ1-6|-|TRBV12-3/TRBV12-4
TGTGCCAGCAGCCGCAGGTTGGAGGAGCCCCTCCACTTT
CASSRRLEEPLHF
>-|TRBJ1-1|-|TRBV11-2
TGTGCCAGCAAACGGACCCCTGCTACTGAAGCTTTCTTT
CASKRTPATEAFF
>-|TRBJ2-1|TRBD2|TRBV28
TGTGCCAGCAGTTGGCACCGACTAGCGGGGGGCAATGAGCAGTTCTTC
CASSWHRLAGGNEQFF
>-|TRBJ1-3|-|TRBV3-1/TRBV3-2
TGTGCCAGCAGCCAAGGTTTCGTTACCACAGGAAACACCATATATTTT
CASSQGFVTTGNTIYF
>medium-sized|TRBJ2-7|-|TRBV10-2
TGCGCCAGCAGTGAGGTCTCTAGCTTCCACGAGCAGTACTTC
CASSEVSSFHEQYF
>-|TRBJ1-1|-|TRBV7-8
TGTGCCAGCAGCTTAGCGCTCGAGACTGAAGCTTTCTTT
CASSLALETEAFF
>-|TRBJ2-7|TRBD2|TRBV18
TGTGCCAGCTCACCACCTCTCGGGGGGTCCTACGAGCAGTACTTC
CASSPPLGGSYEQYF
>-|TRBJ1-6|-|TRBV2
TGTGCCAGCAGTGATGGGGGGGCGGGTTCCCTCCACTTT
CASSDGGAGSLHF
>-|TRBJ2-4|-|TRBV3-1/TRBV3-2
TGTGCCAGCAGCCATGTAAGGGGGTTGACCAAAAACATTCAGTACTTC
CASSHVRGLTKNIQYF
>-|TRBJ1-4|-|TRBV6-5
TGTGCCAGCAGGGCGGGGAGAGAAAAACTGTTTTTT
CASRAGREKLFF
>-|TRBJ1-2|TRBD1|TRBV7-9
TGTGCCAGCGGGGACAGGGGAGTGGACTATGGCTACACCTTC
CASGDRGVDYGYTF
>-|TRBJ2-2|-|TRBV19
TGTGCCAGTAGTATAAGAGAGGGTGTCGCGCGGGGCGGGGAGCTGTTTTTT
CASSIREGVARGGELFF
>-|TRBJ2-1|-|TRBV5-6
TGTGCCAGCACTAAATTCCAGGGTGGCAATGAGCAGTTCTTC
CASTKFQGGNEQFF
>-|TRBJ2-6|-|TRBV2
TGTGCCAGCAGTGACAGGTCTGGGGCCAACGTCCTGACTTTC
CASSDRSGANVLTF
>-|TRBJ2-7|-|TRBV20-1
TGCAGTGCTAGTCCCCTATCGTACGAGCAGTACTTC
CSASPLSYEQYF
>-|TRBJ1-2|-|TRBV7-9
TGTGCCAGCAGCTTACGACTTCCAATCCGGGCTAACTATGGCTACACCTTC
CASSLRLPIRANYGYTF
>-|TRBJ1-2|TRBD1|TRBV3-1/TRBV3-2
TGTGCCAGCAGCCTGACAGGGAACTATGGCTACACCTTC
CASSLTGNYGYTF
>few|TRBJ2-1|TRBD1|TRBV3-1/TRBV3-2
TGTGCCAGCAGCCGGGGACAGGGGGCGAAGATATCCTACAATGAGCAGTTCTTC
CASSRGQGAKISYNEQFF
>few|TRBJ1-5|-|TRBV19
TGTGCCAGTAGTATTATTGGGAGCAATCAGCCCCAGCATTTT
CASSIIGSNQPQHF
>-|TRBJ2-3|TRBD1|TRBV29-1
TGCAGCGCAGGACAGGGGACTACAGATACGCAGTATTTT
CSAGQGTTDTQYF
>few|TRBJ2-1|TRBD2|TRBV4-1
TGCGCCAGCAGCCACCCGGGACTAGCGGGAATGAGCTCCTACAATGAGCAGTTCTTC
CASSHPGLAGMSSYNEQFF
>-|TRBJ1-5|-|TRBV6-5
TGTGCCAGCAGCGACAGTTATAGCAATCAGCCCCAGCATTTT
CASSDSYSNQPQHF
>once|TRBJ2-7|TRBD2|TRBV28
TGTGCCAGCAGTTCTCCAACGGGGGGGCGATACGAGCAGTACTTC
CASSSPTGGRYEQYF
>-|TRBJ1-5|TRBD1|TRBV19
TGTGCCAGTAGTACCGGACAGGGGAGCAATCAGCCCCAGCATTTT
CASSTGQGSNQPQHF
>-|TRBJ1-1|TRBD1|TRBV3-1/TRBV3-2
TGTGCCAGCAGCGTTCAGGGGGCGAATGAAGCTTTCTTT
CASSVQGANEAFF
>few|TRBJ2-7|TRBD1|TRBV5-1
TGCGCCAGCAGCTCGGAACCGACAGGGCAAGGCGAGCAGTACTTC
CASSSEPTGQGEQYF
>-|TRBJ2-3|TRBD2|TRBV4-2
TGTGCCAGCAGCCAAGAGGGACTAGCGGGGGGGCAATATACGCAGTATTTT
CASSQEGLAGGQYTQYF
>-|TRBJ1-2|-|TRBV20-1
TGCAGTCTCATGTCGGATGGCTACACCTTC
CSLMSDGYTF
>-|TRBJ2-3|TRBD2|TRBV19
TGTGCCAGTGGCGGGAGAGCTACGGATACGCAGTATTTT
CASGGRATDTQYF